The T cell receptor (beta chain) under discussion was sequenced for a study of response to subunit inactivated influenza vaccine. The CDR3 has 12 amino acids. V gave up 8 bases and J gave up 5 bases, with 13 bases separating them. Germline V CDR1 and CDR2: MDHEN, SYDVKM. TCRdb passed the RT-PCR reads through MiXCR, listing each CDR3 protein once. The sample shows just under 550,000 distinct CDR3 sequences, less than 25% of them seen only once. This sample was shared with a second study, whose subject was T cells expressing NK-cell markers. That study reports: Researchers built TCR beta cDNA using 5'RACE template switching with UMIs. Sorted T-cell subsets CD3+CD56+NKG2C+, CD3+CD56+NKG2C- and CD3+CD56-NKG2C+ were TCR beta-sequenced. Serological testing identified most of the eight sequenced donors as HCMV-seropositive and one as seronegative. The contribution of dominant NKG2C+ clonotypes to CD8+ T cells in about six donors was roughly 1.0-8%.

The sample consisted of CD4+ T cells sorted from PBMCs, taken roughly 12 days after vaccination. This clonotype originated in a man in his forties or fifties who received an inactivated influenza vaccine. The genes are TRBV28 and TRBJ2-7, with TRBD2 as a possible D gene (6 bases). The CDR3 spells CASGGLDNEQYF. The CDR3 coding sequence is TGTGCCAGCGGAGGGTTAGACAACGAGCAGTACTTC.